Following are 3 T cell receptor beta chains from one sample sequenced in a study of response to subunit inactivated influenza vaccine. TCRdb re-called the RT-PCR reads through MiXCR, storing one row per CDR3 protein. In the table there are 800,000 or so distinct CDR3 sequences, approximately 22% of which are singletons. Sequenced here: PBMCs from blood, sampled about 5 days after vaccination. These receptors all come from a man in his fifties or sixties who received an inactivated influenza vaccine.

This clonotype was found a few times. V and J are TRBV7-9 and TRBJ2-1, with 11 positions matching TRBD2. The CDR3 length is 14 residues. From germline, CDR1 is SEHNR and CDR2 FQNEAQ (reference sequence). Trimming removed 5 bases from V and 5 bases from J; junction bases left unmatched: 2. For the CDR3, the DNA is TGTGCCAGCAGCGTACTAGCGGGAGACAATGAGCAGTTCTTC. Its translation: CASSVLAGDNEQFF. The full variable domain, completed using reference TRBV7-9 and TRBJ2-1, is DTGVSQNPRHKITKRGQNVTFRCDPISEHNRLYWYRQTLGQGPEFLTYFQNEAQLEKSRLLSDRFSAERPKGSFSTLEIQRTEQGDSAMYLCASSVLAGDNEQFFGPGTRLTVL.

This chain links TRBV6-1 with TRBJ1-4, with D uncertain. V dropped 6 bases and J dropped 0 bases, with 20 bases sitting between them. This CDR3 is 18 amino acids long. Germline assignment: CDR1 MNHNS and CDR2 SASEGT. CDR3 residues: CASRRSVAPVATNEKLFF. Here the CDR3 DNA reads TGTGCCAGCAGGCGTTCGGTGGCCCCAGTTGCAACTAATGAAAAACTGTTTTTT.

This clonotype came up a few times. The chain couples TRBV7-2 to TRBJ2-1; D call uncertain. The germline V gene encodes CDR1 SGHTA and CDR2 FQGNSA. V was pared by 4 bases and J by 6 bases, with 10 bases between. CDR3 length equals 13 residues. The CDR3 reads CASSSFPPNEQFF. As DNA, the CDR3 is TGTGCCAGCAGCTCCTTTCCGCCCAATGAGCAGTTCTTC.